This TCR beta chain is drawn from a study of T cell repertoires in cytomegalovirus infection. TCRdb processed the reads anew with MiXCR; each CDR3 protein has one entry. This sample has 450,000 to 550,000 distinct CDR3 sequences, with 15% to 20% found just once. This clonotype was observed a handful of times. V was pared by 2 bases and J by 5 bases, with 10 bases between. The CDR3 spans 14 residues. CDR1 MGHRA and CDR2 YSYEKL come from the germline V gene. The sample was CD8+ T cells from PBMCs. The sequence derives from a human donor in good health (CMV status not recorded). Some clones in this sample may be carry-over from other donors' samples. The chain carries TRBV4-1 and TRBJ2-1, with D tentatively TRBD1 (6 bases). The CDR3 loop is CASSQFSGDNEQFF. CDR3 nucleotide sequence: TGCGCCAGCAGCCAATTTTCAGGGGACAATGAGCAGTTCTTC.